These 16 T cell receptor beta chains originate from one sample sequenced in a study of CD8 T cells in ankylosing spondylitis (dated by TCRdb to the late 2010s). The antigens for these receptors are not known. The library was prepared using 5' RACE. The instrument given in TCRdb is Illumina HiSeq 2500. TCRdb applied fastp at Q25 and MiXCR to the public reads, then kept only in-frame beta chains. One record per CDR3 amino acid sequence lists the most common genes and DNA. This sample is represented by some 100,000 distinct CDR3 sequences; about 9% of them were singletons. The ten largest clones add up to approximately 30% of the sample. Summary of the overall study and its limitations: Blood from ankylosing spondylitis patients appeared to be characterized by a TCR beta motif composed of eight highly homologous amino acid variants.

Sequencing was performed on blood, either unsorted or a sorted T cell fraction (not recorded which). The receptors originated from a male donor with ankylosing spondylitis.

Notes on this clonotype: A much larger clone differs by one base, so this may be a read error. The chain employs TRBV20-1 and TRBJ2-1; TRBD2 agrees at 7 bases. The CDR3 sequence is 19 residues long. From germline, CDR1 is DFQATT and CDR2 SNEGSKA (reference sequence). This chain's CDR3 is CRARPSGRPPSLSYNEQFF. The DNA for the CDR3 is TGCAGGGCCCGGCCTAGCGGAAGACCCCCAAGCCTCTCCTACAATGAGCAGTTCTTC.

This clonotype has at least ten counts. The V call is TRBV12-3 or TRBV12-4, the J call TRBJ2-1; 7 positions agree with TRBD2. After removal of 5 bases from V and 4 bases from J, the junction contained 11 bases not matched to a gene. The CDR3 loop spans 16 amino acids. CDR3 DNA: TGTGCCAGCAGTCAGCCACGGGGGGTTGGGTACAATGAGCAGTTCTTC. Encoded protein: CASSQPRGVGYNEQFF.

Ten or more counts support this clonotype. DNA for the CDR3: TGTGCCACCTATGACAGCTACACAGATACGCAGTATTTT. This codes for CATYDSYTDTQYF. V and J are TRBV24-1 and TRBJ2-3, with D maybe TRBD1 (5 bases). This CDR3 contains 13 residues. Trimming cost V 9 bases and J 2 bases, with 11 bases left between them. Germline-derived CDR1 and CDR2 are KGHDR and SFDVKD.

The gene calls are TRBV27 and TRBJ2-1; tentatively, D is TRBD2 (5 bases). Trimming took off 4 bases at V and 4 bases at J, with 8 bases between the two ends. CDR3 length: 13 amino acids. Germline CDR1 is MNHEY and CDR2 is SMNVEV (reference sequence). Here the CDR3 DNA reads TGTGCCAGCAGTTCCACTAGTTACAATGAGCAGTTCTTC. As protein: CASSSTSYNEQFF.

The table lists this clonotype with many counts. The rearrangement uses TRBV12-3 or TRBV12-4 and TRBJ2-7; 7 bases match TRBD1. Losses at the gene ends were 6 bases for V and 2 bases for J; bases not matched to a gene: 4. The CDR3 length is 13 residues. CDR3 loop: CASSPGQTYEQYF. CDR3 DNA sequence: TGTGCCAGCAGCCCGGGACAGACCTACGAGCAGTACTTC.

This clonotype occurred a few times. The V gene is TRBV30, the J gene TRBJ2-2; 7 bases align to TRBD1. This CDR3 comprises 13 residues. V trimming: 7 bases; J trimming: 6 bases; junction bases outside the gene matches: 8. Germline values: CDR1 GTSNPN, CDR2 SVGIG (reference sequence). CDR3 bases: TGTGCCTCGACAGGGTTGTTCGCCGGGGAGCTGTTTTTT. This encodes CASTGLFAGELFF.

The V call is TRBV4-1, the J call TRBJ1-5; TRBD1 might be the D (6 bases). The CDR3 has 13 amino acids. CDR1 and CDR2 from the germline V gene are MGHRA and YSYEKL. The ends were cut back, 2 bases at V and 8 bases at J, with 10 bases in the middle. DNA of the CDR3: TGCGCCAGCAGCCAAACAGGGAGGGAGCCCCAGCATTTT. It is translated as CASSQTGREPQHF.

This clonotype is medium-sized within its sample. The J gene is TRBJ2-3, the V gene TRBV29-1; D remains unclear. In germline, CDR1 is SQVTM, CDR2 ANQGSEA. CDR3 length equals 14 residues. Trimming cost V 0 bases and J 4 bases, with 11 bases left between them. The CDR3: CSVEDGIRADTQYF. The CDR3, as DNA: TGCAGCGTTGAAGATGGAATCAGAGCAGATACGCAGTATTTT.

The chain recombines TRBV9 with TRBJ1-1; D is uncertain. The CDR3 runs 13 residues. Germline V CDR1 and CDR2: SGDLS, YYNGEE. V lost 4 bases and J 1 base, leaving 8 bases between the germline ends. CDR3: CASSRQGNTEAFF. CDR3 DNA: TGTGCCAGCAGCAGACAAGGGAACACTGAAGCTTTCTTT.

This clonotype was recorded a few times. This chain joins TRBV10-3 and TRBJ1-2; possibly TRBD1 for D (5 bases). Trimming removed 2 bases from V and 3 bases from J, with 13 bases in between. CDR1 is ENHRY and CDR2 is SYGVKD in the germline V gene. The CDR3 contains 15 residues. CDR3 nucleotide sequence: TGTGCCATCAGTGAGACCGGGGCCAACTACTATGGCTACACCTTC. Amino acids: CAISETGANYYGYTF.

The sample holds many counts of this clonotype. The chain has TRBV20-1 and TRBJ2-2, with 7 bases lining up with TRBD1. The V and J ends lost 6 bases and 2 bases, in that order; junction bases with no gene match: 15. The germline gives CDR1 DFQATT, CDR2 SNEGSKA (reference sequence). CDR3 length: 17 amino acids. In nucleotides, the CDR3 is TGCAGTGCAAATTTACAGGGGTCGGAGATAAACACCGGGGAGCTGTTTTTT. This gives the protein CSANLQGSEINTGELFF.

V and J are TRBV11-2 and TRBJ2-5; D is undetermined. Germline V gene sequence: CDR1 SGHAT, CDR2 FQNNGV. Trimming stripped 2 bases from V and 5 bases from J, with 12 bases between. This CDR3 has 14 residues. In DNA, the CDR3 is TGTGCCAGCAGCTTATTCGATGTAACGGAGACCCAGTACTTC. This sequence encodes CASSLFDVTETQYF.

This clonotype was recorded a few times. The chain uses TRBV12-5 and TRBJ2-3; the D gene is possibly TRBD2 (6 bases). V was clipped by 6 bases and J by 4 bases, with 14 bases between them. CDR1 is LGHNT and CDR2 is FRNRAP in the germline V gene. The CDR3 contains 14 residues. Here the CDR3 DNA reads TGTGCTAGTGGCTCTGGACTAAGGGCAGATACGCAGTATTTT. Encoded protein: CASGSGLRADTQYF.

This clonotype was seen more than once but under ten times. CDR3: CASSLARASGRGEQYV. CDR3 coding DNA: TGTGCCAGCAGCTTGGCCAGAGCTAGCGGGAGGGGCGAGCAGTACGTC. This chain joins TRBV5-6 and TRBJ2-7; 12 bases agree with TRBD2. This CDR3 spans 16 amino acids. Germline CDR1 is SGHDT and CDR2 is YYEEEE. Trimming removed 0 bases from V and 6 bases from J; junction bases left unmatched: 7.

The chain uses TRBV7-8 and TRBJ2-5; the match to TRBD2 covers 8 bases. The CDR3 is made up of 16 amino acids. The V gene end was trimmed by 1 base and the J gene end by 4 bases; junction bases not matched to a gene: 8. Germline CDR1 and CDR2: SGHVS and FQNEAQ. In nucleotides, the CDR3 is TGTGCCAGCAGCTTAGTGATTAGCGGGGAGGGAGAGACCCAGTACTTC. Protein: CASSLVISGEGETQYF.

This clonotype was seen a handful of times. The DNA of the CDR3 is TGTGCCAGCACCACCAGCGGGAGAAGCTACGAGCAGTACTTC. This gives the protein CASTTSGRSYEQYF. The chain uses TRBV6-1 and TRBJ2-7, with TRBD2 identical over 8 bases. Trimming cost V 7 bases and J 3 bases; bases outside gene matches: 8. Germline CDR1 is MNHNS and CDR2 is SASEGT. The CDR3 is 14 residues long.